Listed below are T cell receptor beta chains from one sample, sequenced in a study of blood T cell repertoires in COVID-19. The repertoire was sequenced with immunoSEQ multiplex PCR; TCRdb's copy has only in-frame clones and lacks some. Among approximately 120,000 clones listed, about 70% were seen once. Sequencing was done on a sample of peripheral blood. Every receptor here comes from a woman in her seventies with acute or convalescent COVID-19. CDR3s include the opening cysteine and the closing phenylalanine or tryptophan. The D gene is left open where the match is weak. Only some rows state a clone size, as once, few, many or a class for expanded clones.

J	size	D	V	DNA	CDR3
TRBJ2-2	few	TRBD2	TRBV20-1	TGCAGTGCTAGTATCGGCGGGAGGAGCACCGGGGAGCTGTTTTTT	CSASIGGRSTGELFF
TRBJ2-3	once	-	TRBV28	TGTGCCAGCAGTCTAGACGATCCAGTGAGCACAGATACGCAGTATTTT	CASSLDDPVSTDTQYF
TRBJ1-2	once	TRBD1	TRBV6-5	TGTGCCAGCAGTAAGGGAACAGGGGGTATCTATGGCTACACCTTC	CASSKGTGGIYGYTF
TRBJ2-3	-	TRBD1	TRBV12-5	TGTGCTAGTGGTACGGGGACAGTTGGGGGCACAGATACGCAGTATTTT	CASGTGTVGGTDTQYF
TRBJ1-6	few	TRBD1	TRBV6-5	TGTGCCAGCAGTTATTCGACAGGGGTACATTCACCCCTCCACTTT	CASSYSTGVHSPLHF
TRBJ2-1	-	-	TRBV7-2	TGTGCCAGCAGCTTAGCCACAGCCTCAATCTACAATGAGCAGTTCTTC	CASSLATASIYNEQFF
TRBJ1-2	-	TRBD1	TRBV11-2	TGTGCCAGCAGCTTAGACGGGACAGGGCGCTACACCTTC	CASSLDGTGRYTF
TRBJ2-3	few	TRBD1	TRBV11-2	TGTGCCAGCAGCTTAGCCAGGGGGCCGCAGGGAACGCAGTATTTT	CASSLARGPQGTQYF
TRBJ2-5	few	-	TRBV6-1	TGTGCCAGCAGTGAAGGCCCCGGGACCCAGTACTTC	CASSEGPGTQYF
TRBJ1-2	-	-	TRBV1	TGCACCAGCAGCCAAGAAGGACAGCTTTTCTATGGCTACACCTTC	CTSSQEGQLFYGYTF
TRBJ1-1	-	TRBD1	TRBV18	TGTGCCAGCTCACCAAGGACAGGCGCGGGCGCTGAAGCTTTCTTT	CASSPRTGAGAEAFF
TRBJ2-2	-	-	TRBV11-2	TGTGCCAGCAGCTCAAGTCTAGCGAGTAACGGGGAGCTGTTTTTT	CASSSSLASNGELFF
TRBJ2-3	-	TRBD2	TRBV29-1	TGCAGCGTTGTTTTTAGCGGGGGGGCGTATACGCAGTATTTT	CSVVFSGGAYTQYF
TRBJ2-5	-	-	TRBV7-2	TGTGCCAGCAGCTTGACAAACCAAGAGACCCAGTACTTC	CASSLTNQETQYF
TRBJ2-3	-	-	TRBV19	TGTGCCAGTAGTATGCGGGCAGATACGCAGTATTTT	CASSMRADTQYF
TRBJ1-2	-	-	TRBV5-1	TGCGCCAGCAGCTTGGGGCAGGATGGCTACACCTTC	CASSLGQDGYTF
TRBJ1-1	-	TRBD1	TRBV28	TGTGCCAGCAGTTCCACAGGGGGCTCGTTGGCTGAAGCTTTCTTT	CASSSTGGSLAEAFF
TRBJ1-2	-	TRBD1	TRBV5-1	TGCGCCAGCACCTCCAAGACAGGGGCCAACTATGGCTACACCTTC	CASTSKTGANYGYTF
TRBJ1-5	-	TRBD1	TRBV6-1	TGTGCCAGCAGTGACGGGACAGGGCGACAGCCCCAGCATTTT	CASSDGTGRQPQHF
TRBJ1-6	-	TRBD1	TRBV19	TGTGCCAGTAGCCCGTGGGGACAGGGTAATTCACCCCTCCACTTT	CASSPWGQGNSPLHF
TRBJ1-3	few	-	TRBV13	TGTGCCAGCAGCCACCAGGGTTCTGGAAACACCATATATTTT	CASSHQGSGNTIYF
TRBJ2-2	few	TRBD2	TRBV7-8	TGTGCCAGCAGCAAAGGGATAGCGGGGGGGAGGAGGACCGGGGAGCTGTTTTTT	CASSKGIAGGRRTGELFF
TRBJ2-7	-	TRBD1	TRBV5-4	TGTGCCAGCAGCGCGGACAGGGTCGGCGAGCAGTACTTC	CASSADRVGEQYF
TRBJ2-1	-	TRBD2	TRBV4-1	TGCGCCAGCAGCCAAGATCGGGGAGGGTCCAGGTTTGAGCAGTTCTTC	CASSQDRGGSRFEQFF
TRBJ1-1	-	-	TRBV6-5	TGTGCCAGCAGTTTCGGCGAGGACACTGAAGCTTTCTTT	CASSFGEDTEAFF
TRBJ2-1	few	-	TRBV10-3	TGTGCCATCAGCGCCGGGAACTACAATGAGCAGTTCTTC	CAISAGNYNEQFF
TRBJ1-3	-	TRBD1	TRBV3-1/TRBV3-2	TGTGCCAGCAGCCAAGGAGGGGGCGTTGACACCATATATTTT	CASSQGGGVDTIYF
TRBJ1-2	-	-	TRBV24-1	TGTGCCACCAGTGAAGCGGGGTATGGCTACACCTTC	CATSEAGYGYTF
TRBJ2-5	-	TRBD2	TRBV11-2	TGTGCCAGCAGCAAACTCACCCTAGCGGCACAAGAGACCCAGTACTTC	CASSKLTLAAQETQYF
TRBJ1-6	-	-	TRBV5-1	TGCGCCAGCAGCTTGGGACAGGAAAATTCACCCCTCCACTTT	CASSLGQENSPLHF
TRBJ1-1	many	-	TRBV6-4	TGTGCCAGCAGTGACGGCCTGAACACTGAAGCTTTCTTT	CASSDGLNTEAFF
TRBJ2-5	-	-	TRBV5-8	TGTGCCAGCAGCTTGTGGGCTAGCGAGAACCCAGAGGAGACCCAGTACTTC	CASSLWASENPEETQYF
TRBJ2-7	-	-	TRBV6-5	TGTGCCAGCAGTTCAGGGCGTTTAGGGTCCTACGAGCAGTACTTC	CASSSGRLGSYEQYF
TRBJ2-7	-	TRBD1	TRBV2	TGTGCCAGCAGTGGGAGACAGGGGGCGAATCCCAATTACGAGCAGTACTTC	CASSGRQGANPNYEQYF
TRBJ2-3	-	TRBD1	TRBV10-3	TGTGCCACCGGGGACAGTAGCACAGATACGCAGTATTTT	CATGDSSTDTQYF
TRBJ1-4	-	TRBD1	TRBV7-2	TGTGCCAGCAGCTTAACAGGGACAGAGGGGAAGAAACTGTTTTTT	CASSLTGTEGKKLFF
TRBJ2-7	few	TRBD1	TRBV9	TGTGCCAGCAGCGTGGGGGCAGGGGGCCGCGGTTACGAGCAGTACTTC	CASSVGAGGRGYEQYF
TRBJ1-1	-	-	TRBV21-1	TGTGCCAGCAGCAAAGACGGGACAGGGGAGAACACTGAAGCTTTCTTT	CASSKDGTGENTEAFF
TRBJ2-3	-	TRBD1	TRBV7-3	TGTGCCAGCAGTAGGGGACAGAGCACAGATACGCAGTATTTT	CASSRGQSTDTQYF